This T cell receptor beta chain was identified in a study of shared clonotypes between healthy human individuals. V shed 6 bases and J shed 2 bases, with 19 bases lying between them. Looked up from germline, CDR1 is SEHNR and CDR2 is FQNEAQ (reference sequence). The CDR3 has 16 residues. The naive CD8 subset, CD45RO-negative cells positively selected for CCR7, excluded terminally differentiated effector memory CD45RA+ cells. The donors were all Caucasian adults (living in Nashville, Tennessee). Across several immunoSEQ plates, the genomic DNA of each subset was split evenly. Per the original data handling: From ImmunoSEQ came sequences covering only the junction and carrying no quality scores, so filtering differed. The assay was immunoSEQ multiplex PCR, and TCRdb's table has in-frame clones only and misses some. Clone size and the V and J calls come from that table; the DNA yielded D and trimming. The profile shows around 560,000 clones, approximately 95% of them singletons.

In this sample, this clone turned up once. This sequence joins TRBV7-9 and TRBJ1-1; D unresolved. This TCR came from a woman aged 25-40 years in good health. The specimen sequenced was naive CD8+ T cells sorted from blood. CDR3: CASSPERARANTEAFF. Here the CDR3 DNA reads TGTGCCAGCAGTCCCGAAAGGGCGAGGGCTAACACTGAAGCTTTCTTT. Combining the CDR3 with reference TRBV7-9 and TRBJ1-1 gives the whole variable domain DTGVSQNPRHKITKRGQNVTFRCDPISEHNRLYWYRQTLGQGPEFLTYFQNEAQLEKSRLLSDRFSAERPKGSFSTLEIQRTEQGDSAMYLCASSPERARANTEAFFGQGTRLTVV.